Included here is one TCR beta chain sequence, with context. Its antigen remains unidentified. No clone much larger than this one lies a single base away; base qualities are absent. Another Seattle source contributed samples from volunteer blood donors who had recovered from COVID-19. Whole blood was collected in K2EDTA tubes by collaborating institutions according to the institutions' own protocols. For TCRbeta analysis, collaborators shipped samples as frozen whole blood, isolated PBMCs, or DNA extracted from either of those sample types. These data belong to a study of blood T cell repertoires in COVID-19 (dated by TCRdb to 2020 to 2022). Regarding the study in general: Samples covering the acute and convalescent phases of COVID-19 were provided by collaborators in the United States, Italy and Spain. The material from the prospective study consisted of cDNA or gDNA derived from T cells, B-cell-depleted T cells, or PBMCs. Deeply sampled blood TCRbeta repertoires from subjects exposed to, actively infected with, or recovered from COVID-19 were included in the dataset. The repertoires were made available in a free public database intended to serve as a resource for research on the immune response to SARS-CoV-2. Samples were obtained from the ongoing ImmuneRACE study (first 160 participants) and from 1,000 to 1,500 subjects provided by 6 global collaborators. Sample metadata almost always included a de-identified subject ID, COVID-19 status, age in years and sex. Where available, HLA class I and class II types were obtained from metadata supplied by the sample provider rather than from assay-based typing. Here is what the overall study found, with its caveats: The quantity of clinical and demographic metadata differed by source and by participant and was supplied without curation.

The germline V gene sets CDR1 to MNHEY and CDR2 to SVGAGI. The CDR3 goes from the cysteine to the phenylalanine over 13 residues. Only the CDR3 portion is preserved as DNA: 39 bases, with reading frame beginning at the first base. Trimming takes 7 bases off V and 7 bases off J; junction bases not matched to a gene: 6. TCRbeta CDR3 regions were amplified from genomic DNA by means of the immunoSEQ Assay, a bias-controlled multiplex PCR. As for the authors' bioinformatics: Nucleated cell counts per sample were estimated from amplification of reference gene primers within the assay. Sequence reads were collapsed and filtered to measure the absolute abundance of every unique TCRbeta CDR3 rearrangement. For each sample, productive Simpson clonality was calculated as the square root of Simpson's diversity index across productive rearrangements. Held by TCRdb, this immuneACCESS table contains in-frame sequences only and omits some clones. Under half of the omission traces to an unresolved V gene where checked; the cause of the rest is unknown. V, J and clone size derive from that table, while D and trimming were established from the DNA sequence. This sample is represented by some 240,000 clones; 75% to 85% of them were singletons. Jointly, the top ten make up about 1.5% of the sample.

The source of this sequence is a woman aged 40 to 50 who had recovered from COVID-19. In this chain, TRBV6-5 is recombined with TRBJ1-4; 7 nucleotides in the junction match TRBD1. The sample taken for sequencing was peripheral blood. CDR3 loop: CASTGQNIEKLFF. The DNA reads as follows: TGTGCCAGCACGGGACAGAATATTGAAAAACTGTTTTTT.